The entry that follows covers one T cell receptor (beta chain) sequence. The sample originates from a study of blood T cell repertoires in COVID-19. Study at large: Acute-phase and convalescent COVID-19 samples originated in the United States, Italy and Spain. PBMCs, B-cell-depleted T cells, or T cells were the source of the cDNA or gDNA that made up the material.

Germline CDR1 reads MGHRA; CDR2 reads YSYEKL. CDR3 length: 17 amino acids. J gave up 4 bases and V 5 bases, and 10 bases lay outside the gene matches. Here immunoSEQ multiplex PCR was the method, and the copy in TCRdb shows in-frame clones only, minus some. Of 75,000 to 95,000 clones in the sample, 79% are singletons; the top ten hold less than 6%. The sequencing input was peripheral blood. The rearrangement uses TRBV4-1 and TRBJ1-4, with 10 bases fitting TRBD1. The TCR sequence derives from an elderly woman with active or convalescent COVID-19. CDR3 DNA: TGCGCCAGCAGCTGGATACTCGGGACAGGGGATAATGAAAAACTGTTTTTT. This translates into CASSWILGTGDNEKLFF.